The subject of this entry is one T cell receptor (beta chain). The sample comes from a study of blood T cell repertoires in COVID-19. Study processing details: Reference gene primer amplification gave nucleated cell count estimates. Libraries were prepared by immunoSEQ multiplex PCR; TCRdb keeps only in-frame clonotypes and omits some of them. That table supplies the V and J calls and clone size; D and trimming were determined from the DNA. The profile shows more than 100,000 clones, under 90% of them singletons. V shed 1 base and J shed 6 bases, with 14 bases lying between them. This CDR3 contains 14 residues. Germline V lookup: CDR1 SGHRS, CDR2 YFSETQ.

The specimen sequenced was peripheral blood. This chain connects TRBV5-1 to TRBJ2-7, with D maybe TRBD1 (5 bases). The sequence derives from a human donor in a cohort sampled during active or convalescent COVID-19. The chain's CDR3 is CASSLQGTPSEQYF. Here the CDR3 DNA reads TGCGCCAGCAGCTTGCAGGGAACTCCCTCCGAGCAGTACTTC.